The clone carrying this T cell receptor (beta chain) showed up just a few times. The antigen is undetermined. The source of the sample is a study of beta chain features in type 1 diabetes. Study findings and constraints: In comparison with healthy donors, patients had naive, central memory and Treg TCRB repertoires that appeared more similar.

Reverse transcription of all isolated RNA meant that expressed TCRB transcripts were sequenced. TCRdb's table, derived via immunoSEQ multiplex PCR, lists solely in-frame clones and lacks some. The sample has 350,000 or so clones; 20% are singletons. Trimming pared 1 base from V and 5 bases from J, leaving 11 bases between. The CDR3 consists of 14 residues. Per germline, CDR1 LNHNV and CDR2 YYDKDF (reference sequence). The sample was naive CD4+ T cells from blood. V usage is TRBV15 and J usage is TRBJ1-1, with D unclear. The source is a woman aged 18-30 years in good health. The DNA for the CDR3 is TGTGCCACCAGCAGAGGCCGGGTCCGAACTGAAGCTTTCTTT. It encodes CATSRGRVRTEAFF.